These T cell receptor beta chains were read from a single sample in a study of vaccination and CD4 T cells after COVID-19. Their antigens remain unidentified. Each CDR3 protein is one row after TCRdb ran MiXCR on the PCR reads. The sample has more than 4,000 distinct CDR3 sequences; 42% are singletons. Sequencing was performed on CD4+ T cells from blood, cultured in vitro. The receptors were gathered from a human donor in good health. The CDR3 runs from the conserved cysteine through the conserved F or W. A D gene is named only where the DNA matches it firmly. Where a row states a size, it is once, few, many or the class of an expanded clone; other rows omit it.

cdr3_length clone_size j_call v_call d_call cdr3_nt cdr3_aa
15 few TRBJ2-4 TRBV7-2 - TGTGCCAGCAGCTTCGATGACAGGACCCAAAACATTCAGTACTTC CASSFDDRTQNIQYF
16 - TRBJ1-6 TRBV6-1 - TGTGCCAGCAGTGAACAGGGCCCCGATCGTAATCCACCCCTCCACTTT CASSEQGPDRNPPLHF
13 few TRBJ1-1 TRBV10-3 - TGTGCCATCAGTGACCTGATTAACACTGAAGCTTTCTTT CAISDLINTEAFF
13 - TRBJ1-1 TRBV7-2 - TGTGCCAGCAGCGCCGGTAGGAACACTGAAGCTTTCTTT CASSAGRNTEAFF
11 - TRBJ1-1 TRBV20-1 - TGCAGTGCTAGAGGAAACACTGAAGCTTTCTTT CSARGNTEAFF
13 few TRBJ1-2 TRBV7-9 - TGTGCCATCCTGAAGGAGACAGCGGATGGCTACACCTTC CAILKETADGYTF
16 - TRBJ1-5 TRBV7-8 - TGTGCCAGCAGCTTAGCCACGGGACGGGACAATCAGCCCCAGCATTTT CASSLATGRDNQPQHF
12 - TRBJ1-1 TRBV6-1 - TGTGCCAGCAGTGGGCCGTACACTGAAGCTTTCTTT CASSGPYTEAFF
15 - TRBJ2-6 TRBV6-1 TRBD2 TGTGCCAGCGAGACTAGCGGAGGCGGGGCCAACGTCCTGACTTTC CASETSGGGANVLTF
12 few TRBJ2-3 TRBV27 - TGTGCCAGCAGTCAAAGCACAGATACGCAGTATTTT CASSQSTDTQYF
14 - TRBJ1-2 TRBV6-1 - TGTGCCAGCAGTACCGACAGGAGGAACTATGGCTACACCTTC CASSTDRRNYGYTF
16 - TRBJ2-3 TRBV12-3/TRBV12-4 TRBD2 TGTGCCAGCAGTTTATGGCGGGGGGGAAGCACAGATACGCAGTATTTT CASSLWRGGSTDTQYF
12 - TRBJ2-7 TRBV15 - TGTGCCACCAGGAGATCCCCCCACGAGCAGTACTTC CATRRSPHEQYF
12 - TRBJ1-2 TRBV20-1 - TGCAGTGCTAGTCGACTGGGCTATGGCTACACCTTC CSASRLGYGYTF
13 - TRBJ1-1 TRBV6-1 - TGTGCCAGCAAGGAGACCTTGAACACTGAAGCTTTCTTT CASKETLNTEAFF
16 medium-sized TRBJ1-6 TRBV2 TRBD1 TGTGCCAGCAGATCGTCCGGGACAGGGCGTAATTCACCCCTCCACTTT CASRSSGTGRNSPLHF
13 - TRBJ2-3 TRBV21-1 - TGTGCCAGCAGCAAAAGCTTTATAGATACGCAGTATTTT CASSKSFIDTQYF
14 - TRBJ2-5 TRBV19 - TGTGCCAGTAGTATACCGGGGACGGAAGAGACCCAGTACTTC CASSIPGTEETQYF
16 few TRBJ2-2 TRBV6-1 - TGTGCCAGCAGTGAACGGAGCAGGGCGAACACCGGGGAGCTGTTTTTT CASSERSRANTGELFF
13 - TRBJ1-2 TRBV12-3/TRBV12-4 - TGTGCCAGCAGTTTTCAGGGAACGAATGGCTACACCTTC CASSFQGTNGYTF
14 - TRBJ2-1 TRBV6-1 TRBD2 TGTGCCAGCAGTACTAGCGGGGGGTACAATGAGCAGTTCTTC CASSTSGGYNEQFF
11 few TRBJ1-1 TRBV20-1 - TGCAGTGCCAGGGACCCCTCGGGGGCTTTCTTT CSARDPSGAFF
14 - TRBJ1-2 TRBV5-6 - TGTGCCAGCAGCAGGGTACGGCAGCACTATGGCTACACCTTC CASSRVRQHYGYTF
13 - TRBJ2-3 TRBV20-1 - TGCAGTGCAACAGACAGAAACACAGATACGCAGTATTTT CSATDRNTDTQYF